The 7 T cell receptor beta chains given below trace back to one sample, sequenced in a study of blood T cell repertoires in COVID-19. Sequencing used immunoSEQ multiplex PCR; TCRdb keeps in-frame clones, though not all of them. The data show 320,000 or so clones, roughly 84% seen once. Sequencing was performed on PBMCs or T cells enriched from blood (not recorded which). These TCRs come from a young woman who had recovered from COVID-19.

The V gene is TRBV27, the J gene TRBJ1-1; possibly TRBD1 for D (6 bases). The CDR3 loop spans 13 amino acids. Per germline, CDR1 MNHEY and CDR2 SMNVEV (reference sequence). V gave up 5 bases and J gave up 6 bases, with 13 bases separating them. The CDR3 is CASSLSRGAEAFF. The CDR3 DNA follows: TGTGCCAGCAGTCTTTCCAGGGGCGCTGAAGCTTTCTTT.

CDR3 amino acids: CASSPTTAGGTDTQYF. The CDR3 DNA reads as TGCGCCAGCAGCCCGACGACCGCGGGGGGGACAGATACGCAGTATTTT. The chain is built from TRBV4-1 and TRBJ2-3; 9 bases are shared with TRBD2. Germline V gene lookup returns CDR1 MGHRA and CDR2 YSYEKL. V lost 4 bases and J lost 3; bases outside the gene matches: 8. This CDR3 spans 16 amino acids.

This sequence joins TRBV5-4 and TRBJ1-2, with 10 nucleotides matching TRBD1. After removal of 2 bases from V and 8 bases from J, the junction contained 9 bases not matched to a gene. This CDR3 has 15 amino acids. The germline gives CDR1 SGHNT, CDR2 YYREEE (reference sequence). The chain's CDR3 is CASSLRGTGASGYTF. The CDR3 DNA reads TGTGCCAGCAGCTTACGGGGGACAGGGGCTTCCGGCTACACCTTC.

This rearrangement joins TRBV28 to TRBJ1-6; unclear D gene. Germline V gives CDR1 MDHEN, CDR2 SYDVKM. The CDR3 length is 12 residues. V lost 6 bases to trimming and J lost 7 bases, with 7 bases between them. CDR3 sequence reads: CASRPLNSPLHF. CDR3 in DNA: TGTGCCAGCAGACCACTCAATTCACCCCTCCACTTT.

This clone was detected once. The chain is built from TRBV5-6 and TRBJ1-2; D perhaps matches TRBD1 (6 bases). V lost 1 base and J 8 bases, leaving 12 bases between the germline ends. The CDR3 is made up of 13 amino acids. Germline V CDR1 and CDR2: SGHDT, YYEEEE. CDR3 loop: CASSLTRGHGYTF. DNA for the CDR3: TGTGCCAGCAGCTTGACCAGGGGCCACGGCTACACCTTC. Full variable domain (outside the CDR3, taken from reference TRBV5-6 and TRBJ1-2): DAGVTQSPTHLIKTRGQQVTLRCSPKSGHDTVSWYQQALGQGPQFIFQYYEEEERQRGNFPDRFSGHQFPNYSSELNVNALLLGDSALYLCASSLTRGHGYTFGSGTRLTVV.

The V gene is TRBV2, the J gene TRBJ1-5; D uncertain. The germline V gene has CDR1 SNHLY and CDR2 FYNNEI. The V end lost 0 bases, the J end lost 2 bases, and 11 bases lay between the germline ends. CDR3 length: 16 residues. The DNA for the CDR3 is TGTGCCAGCAGTGAAGCGCGCGGGGAGGGCAATCAGCCCCAGCATTTT. It is translated as CASSEARGEGNQPQHF.

Worth noting for this clone: Within the sample, other DNA sequences also encode this same CDR3. The chain employs TRBV27 and TRBJ2-7; the D gene is possibly TRBD1 (6 bases). CDR1 and CDR2 from the germline V gene are MNHEY and SMNVEV (reference sequence). V dropped 3 bases and J dropped 1 base, with 7 bases sitting between them. The length of the CDR3 is 13 residues. The CDR3: CASSLTGSYEQYF. The CDR3 bases are TGTGCCAGCAGTTTGACAGGATCCTACGAGCAGTACTTC.